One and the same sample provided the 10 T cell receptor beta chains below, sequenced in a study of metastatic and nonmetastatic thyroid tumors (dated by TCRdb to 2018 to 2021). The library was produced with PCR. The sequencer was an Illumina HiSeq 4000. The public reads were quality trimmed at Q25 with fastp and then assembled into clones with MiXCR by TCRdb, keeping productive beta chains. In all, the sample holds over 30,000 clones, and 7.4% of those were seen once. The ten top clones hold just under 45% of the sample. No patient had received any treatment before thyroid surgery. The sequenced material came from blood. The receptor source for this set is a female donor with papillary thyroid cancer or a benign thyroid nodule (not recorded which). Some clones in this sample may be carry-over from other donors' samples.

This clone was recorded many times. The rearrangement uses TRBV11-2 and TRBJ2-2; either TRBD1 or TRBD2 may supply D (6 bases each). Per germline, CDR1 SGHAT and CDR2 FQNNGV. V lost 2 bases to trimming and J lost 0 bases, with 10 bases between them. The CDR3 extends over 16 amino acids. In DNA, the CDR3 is TGTGCCAGCAGCTTACAAAGGGGGGCGAACACCGGGGAGCTGTTTTTT. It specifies CASSLQRGANTGELFF.

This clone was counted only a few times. The CDR3, as DNA: TGTGCCACCAGCAGACTCGAAGCTAATAGCAATCAGCCCCAGCATTTT. Its protein product is CATSRLEANSNQPQHF. The chain combines TRBV15 with TRBJ1-5; no clear D. Trimming stripped 2 bases from V and 0 bases from J, with 11 bases between. CDR1 is LNHNV, CDR2 YYDKDF, per germline (reference sequence). There are 16 residues in the CDR3.

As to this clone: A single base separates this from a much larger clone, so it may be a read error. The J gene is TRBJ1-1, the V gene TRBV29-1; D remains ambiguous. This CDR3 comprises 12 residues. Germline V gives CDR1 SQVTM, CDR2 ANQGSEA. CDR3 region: CSFESLNTEAFF. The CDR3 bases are TGCAGCTTTGAATCGTTGAACACTGAAGCTTTCTTT.

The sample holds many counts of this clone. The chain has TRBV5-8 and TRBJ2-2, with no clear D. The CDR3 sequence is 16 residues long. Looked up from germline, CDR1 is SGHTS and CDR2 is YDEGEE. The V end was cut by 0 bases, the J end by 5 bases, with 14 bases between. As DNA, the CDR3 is TGTGCCAGCAGCTTGGGGGTTTTCGTGGGGACCGGGGAGCTGTTTTTT. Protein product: CASSLGVFVGTGELFF.

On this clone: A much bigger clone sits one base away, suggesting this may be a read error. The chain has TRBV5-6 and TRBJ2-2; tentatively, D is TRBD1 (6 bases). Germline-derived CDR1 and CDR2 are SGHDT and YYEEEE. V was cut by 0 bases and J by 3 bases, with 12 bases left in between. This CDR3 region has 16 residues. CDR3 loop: CASSLAETGYTGELFF. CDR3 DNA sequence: TGTGCCAGCAGCTTGGCCGAGACAGGATACACCGGGGAGCTGTTTTTT. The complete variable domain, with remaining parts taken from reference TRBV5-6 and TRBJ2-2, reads DAGVTQSPTHLIKTRGQQVTLRCSPKSGHDTVSWYQQALGQGPQFIFQYYEEEERQRGNFPDRFSGHQFPNYSSELNVNALLLGDSALYLCASSLAETGYTGELFFGEGSRLTVL.

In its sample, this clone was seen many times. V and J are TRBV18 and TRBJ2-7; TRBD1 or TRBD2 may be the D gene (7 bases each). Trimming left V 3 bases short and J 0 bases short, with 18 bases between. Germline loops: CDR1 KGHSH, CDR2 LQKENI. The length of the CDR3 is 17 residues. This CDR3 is CASSPLAGGDDSYEQYF. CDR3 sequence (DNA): TGTGCCAGCTCACCCCTCGCAGGGGGGGACGACTCCTACGAGCAGTACTTC.

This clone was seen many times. The CDR3 loop reads CASSILAGRYEQFF. The CDR3 nucleotides read TGTGCCAGCAGTATACTAGCGGGAAGATATGAGCAGTTCTTC. The chain links TRBV28 to TRBJ2-1, with 10 bases aligning to TRBD2. Germline-derived CDR1 and CDR2 are MDHEN and SYDVKM. This CDR3 has 14 residues. The V gene end was trimmed by 5 bases and the J gene end by 8 bases; junction bases not matched to a gene: 6.

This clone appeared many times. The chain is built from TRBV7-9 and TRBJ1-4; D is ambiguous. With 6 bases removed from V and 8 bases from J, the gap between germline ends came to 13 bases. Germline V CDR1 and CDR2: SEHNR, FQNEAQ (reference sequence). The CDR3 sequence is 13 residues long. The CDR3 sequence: CASRIMNGEKLFF. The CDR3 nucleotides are TGTGCCAGCAGAATAATGAATGGGGAAAAACTGTTTTTT.

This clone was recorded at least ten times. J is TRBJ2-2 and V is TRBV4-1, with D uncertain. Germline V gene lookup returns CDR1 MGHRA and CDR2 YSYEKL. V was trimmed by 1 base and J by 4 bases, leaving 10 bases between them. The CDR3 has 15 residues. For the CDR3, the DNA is TGCGCCAGCAGCCAAGCCTTGTTGGCCACCGGGGAGCTGTTTTTT. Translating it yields CASSQALLATGELFF.

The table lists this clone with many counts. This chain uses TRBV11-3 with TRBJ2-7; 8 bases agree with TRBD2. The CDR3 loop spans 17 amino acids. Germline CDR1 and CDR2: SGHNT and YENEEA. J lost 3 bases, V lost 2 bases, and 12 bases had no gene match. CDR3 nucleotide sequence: TGTGCCAGCAGCTTAAGCTCTACCGGGACTAGATTCTACGAGCAGTACTTC. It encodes CASSLSSTGTRFYEQYF.